The rows below give T cell receptor beta chains drawn from one sample of a study of OX40 agonist ivuxolimab in advanced cancers. Measured with immunoSEQ multiplex PCR; TCRdb has only the in-frame clones, and not every one. The sample records about 90,000 clones, about 89% being singletons. The source material was CD4+ or CD8+ T cells sorted from blood, sampled in a trial of the OX40 agonist ivuxolimab. Receptors originate from an adult with an advanced solid tumor such as melanoma, head and neck, liver or kidney cancer. The CDR3 runs from the conserved cysteine through the conserved F or W. A D gene is named only where the DNA matches it firmly. Some rows mark clone size as missing; the rest say once, few, many or name a class of expanded clone.

clone_size | j_call | v_call | d_call | cdr3_aa | cdr3_nt
. | TRBJ2-5 | TRBV11-3 | . | CASSLGALRGRAGQETQYF | TGTGCCAGCAGCTTAGGCGCGCTTAGGGGGCGAGCGGGACAAGAGACCCAGTACTTC
. | TRBJ1-5 | TRBV12-5 | . | CASGSPGDSNQPQHF | TGTGCTAGTGGTTCCCCGGGGGATAGCAATCAGCCCCAGCATTTT
. | TRBJ2-7 | TRBV21-1 | . | CASTPLRATYEQYF | TGTGCCAGCACGCCTCTCCGGGCAACCTACGAGCAGTACTTC
. | TRBJ1-1 | TRBV9 | . | CASSKTANTEAFF | TGTGCCAGCAGTAAGACCGCGAACACTGAAGCTTTCTTT
few | TRBJ2-5 | TRBV27 | . | CASSSKTKVQYQETQYF | TGTGCCAGCAGTTCTAAAACTAAGGTTCAGTACCAAGAGACCCAGTACTTC
. | TRBJ2-4 | TRBV7-9 | . | CASARDTENIQYF | TGTGCCAGCGCCCGGGACACCGAAAACATTCAGTACTTC
. | TRBJ2-7 | TRBV13 | . | CASSLGHYEQYF | TGTGCCAGCAGCTTAGGCCACTACGAGCAGTACTTC
. | TRBJ2-1 | TRBV7-8 | TRBD1 | CASHRGHNEQFF | TGTGCCAGCCACAGGGGGCACAATGAGCAGTTCTTC
. | TRBJ2-1 | TRBV7-9 | TRBD1 | CASSVEGQSSYNEQFF | TGTGCCAGCAGCGTAGAGGGACAGAGCTCCTACAATGAGCAGTTCTTC
. | TRBJ1-2 | TRBV7-9 | TRBD1 | CASSMGQGLDYGYTF | TGTGCCAGCAGCATGGGACAGGGGCTCGACTATGGCTACACCTTC
. | TRBJ2-5 | TRBV6-6 | . | CASSYSGETQYF | TGTGCCAGCAGTTACTCGGGGGAGACCCAGTACTTC
. | TRBJ1-3 | TRBV9 | . | CASSVELSPGNTIYF | TGTGCCAGCAGCGTAGAGTTGAGTCCTGGAAACACCATATATTTT
once | TRBJ1-1 | TRBV28 | TRBD1 | CASTTGEAMNTEAFF | TGTGCCAGTACCACAGGGGAAGCGATGAACACTGAAGCTTTCTTT
. | TRBJ2-1 | TRBV4-1 | TRBD2 | CASSRSGLPYNEQFF | TGCGCCAGCAGCCGCTCGGGACTACCCTACAATGAGCAGTTCTTC
. | TRBJ1-5 | TRBV6-6 | . | CASSTGTGQPQHF | TGTGCCAGCAGTACAGGGACCGGTCAGCCCCAGCATTTT
. | TRBJ2-2 | TRBV4-1 | . | CASSSRAYSANTGELFF | TGCGCCAGCAGCTCCCGGGCTTACTCCGCGAACACCGGGGAGCTGTTTTTT
. | TRBJ2-7 | TRBV14 | TRBD2 | CASSGRVSYEQYF | TGTGCCAGCAGCGGGAGGGTCTCCTACGAGCAGTACTTC
. | TRBJ2-7 | TRBV10-3 | TRBD2 | CAISGLAGLSYEQYF | TGTGCCATCAGTGGGCTAGCGGGACTCTCCTACGAGCAGTACTTC
. | TRBJ1-4 | TRBV11-2 | . | CASSIGTARMRLNEKLFF | TGTGCCAGCAGCATCGGGACGGCCAGAATGAGGCTCAATGAAAAACTGTTTTTT
. | TRBJ2-7 | TRBV6-1 | TRBD2 | CASSALEGTSGYEQYF | TGTGCCAGCAGTGCCCTAGAGGGGACTAGCGGCTACGAGCAGTACTTC
. | TRBJ2-7 | TRBV7-9 | . | CASSLDRVPYEQYF | TGTGCCAGCAGCTTAGACAGGGTCCCCTACGAGCAGTACTTC
. | TRBJ2-7 | TRBV5-1 | TRBD1 | CASSRGQGVYEQYF | TGCGCCAGCAGTAGGGGACAGGGTGTTTACGAGCAGTACTTC
. | TRBJ2-3 | TRBV5-1 | . | CASRVTDTQYF | TGCGCCAGCAGAGTAACAGATACGCAGTATTTT
. | TRBJ2-3 | TRBV7-3 | TRBD1 | CASSSVTPGQGSSTDTQYF | TGTGCCAGCAGCTCCGTTACCCCCGGACAGGGCTCTAGCACAGATACGCAGTATTTT
. | TRBJ2-1 | TRBV4-1 | . | CASSPGVGKGYNEQFF | TGCGCCAGCAGCCCTGGTGTCGGGAAGGGGTACAATGAGCAGTTCTTC
. | TRBJ2-7 | TRBV6-1 | . | CASGRTSYEQYF | TGTGCCAGCGGACGGACCTCCTACGAGCAGTACTTC
once | TRBJ2-3 | TRBV9 | . | CASSVGLAGGTVWDTQYF | TGTGCCAGCAGCGTAGGGTTAGCTGGGGGCACAGTTTGGGATACGCAGTATTTT
once | TRBJ2-1 | TRBV11-2 | TRBD1 | CASSHGTGPHNEQFF | TGTGCCAGCAGCCACGGGACAGGGCCTCACAATGAGCAGTTCTTC
. | TRBJ2-7 | TRBV5-4 | . | CASSLEGPSEQYF | TGTGCCAGCAGCTTAGAGGGTCCCAGCGAGCAGTACTTC
few | TRBJ1-2 | TRBV4-1 | . | CASSHLGGGGYTF | TGCGCCAGCAGCCATCTAGGGGGGGGAGGCTACACCTTC
. | TRBJ1-1 | TRBV28 | TRBD1 | CASSRQGAEAFF | TGTGCCAGCAGTCGACAGGGGGCTGAAGCTTTCTTT
. | TRBJ2-4 | TRBV28 | . | CASSFEGRGAKNIQYF | TGTGCCAGCAGTTTCGAAGGGAGGGGGGCCAAAAACATTCAGTACTTC
. | TRBJ2-3 | TRBV9 | TRBD2 | CASSPLGREYGIDTQYF | TGTGCCAGCAGCCCTCTCGGGCGGGAGTACGGTATAGATACGCAGTATTTT
. | TRBJ1-6 | TRBV30 | . | CAWRYAQDNSPLHF | TGTGCCTGGAGATATGCACAAGATAATTCACCCCTCCACTTT
. | TRBJ2-4 | TRBV7-9 | TRBD1 | CASSLGTGADIQYF | TGTGCCAGCAGCTTAGGGACAGGGGCGGACATTCAGTACTTC
. | TRBJ2-3 | TRBV6-4 | . | CASSDLPGADTQYF | TGTGCCAGCAGTGACCTCCCGGGGGCAGATACGCAGTATTTT
. | TRBJ2-3 | TRBV27 | . | CASSFSGASQYF | TGTGCCAGCAGTTTTTCAGGGGCTTCGCAGTATTTT
. | TRBJ1-1 | TRBV4-1 | . | CASSQEPARGAEAFF | TGCGCCAGCAGCCAAGAACCCGCTAGGGGGGCTGAAGCTTTCTTT
. | TRBJ2-1 | TRBV5-6 | TRBD2 | CASSPGLATYNEQFF | TGTGCCAGCAGTCCGGGACTAGCGACTTACAATGAGCAGTTCTTC
. | TRBJ2-2 | TRBV27 | TRBD2 | CASSPGTRATGELFF | TGTGCCAGCAGTCCCGGGACTAGAGCCACCGGGGAGCTGTTTTTT
. | TRBJ1-1 | TRBV7-9 | . | CASRAQEGAAEAFF | TGTGCCAGCAGAGCTCAAGAGGGAGCAGCTGAAGCTTTCTTT
once | TRBJ2-5 | TRBV9 | TRBD2 | CASTREAGGGETQYF | TGTGCCAGCACGCGCGAAGCGGGAGGGGGAGAGACCCAGTACTTC
. | TRBJ2-2 | TRBV2 | TRBD1 | CASRGQGNTGELFF | TGTGCCAGCAGGGGACAGGGAAACACCGGGGAGCTGTTTTTT
once | TRBJ2-2 | TRBV9 | . | CASSVPTTGELFF | TGTGCCAGCAGCGTACCTACTACCGGGGAGCTGTTTTTT
. | TRBJ1-5 | TRBV19 | TRBD1 | CASSPGTVSNQPQHF | TGTGCCAGTAGCCCCGGGACAGTAAGCAATCAGCCCCAGCATTTT
. | TRBJ1-1 | TRBV10-2 | . | CASSDQGPFGAFF | TGCGCCAGCAGTGACCAAGGCCCGTTCGGAGCTTTCTTT
. | TRBJ2-3 | TRBV2 | TRBD2 | CASRLASSTDTQYF | TGTGCCAGCAGACTAGCGTCGAGCACAGATACGCAGTATTTT
. | TRBJ2-7 | TRBV21-1 | . | CASSTRGVGYEQYF | TGTGCCAGCAGCACCCGGGGGGTTGGGTACGAGCAGTACTTC
. | TRBJ2-5 | TRBV11-3 | TRBD2 | CASSPLAGLGGETQYF | TGTGCCAGCAGCCCTTTAGCGGGATTGGGCGGGGAGACCCAGTACTTC
. | TRBJ2-2 | TRBV30 | TRBD2 | CAWPSGSNTGELFF | TGTGCCTGGCCTAGCGGGTCGAACACCGGGGAGCTGTTTTTT
. | TRBJ2-7 | TRBV19 | . | CASSMSGRPYEQYF | TGTGCCAGTAGTATGTCGGGACGCCCCTACGAGCAGTACTTC
. | TRBJ1-2 | TRBV5-4 | TRBD1 | CASSLKGASGYTF | TGTGCCAGCAGCTTGAAGGGGGCGAGCGGCTACACCTTC
. | TRBJ2-5 | TRBV5-1 | . | CASKEAGQETQYF | TGCGCCAGCAAGGAGGCGGGGCAAGAGACCCAGTACTTC
. | TRBJ2-3 | TRBV30 | . | CAWNYRASTDTQYF | TGTGCCTGGAACTACAGGGCTAGCACAGATACGCAGTATTTT
once | TRBJ2-1 | TRBV18 | TRBD2 | CASSPRGTGTSGYNEQFF | TGTGCCAGCTCACCGAGAGGAACCGGGACTAGCGGCTACAATGAGCAGTTCTTC
. | TRBJ1-3 | TRBV28 | . | CASSPRPGRAGNTIYF | TGTGCCAGCAGTCCCCGCCCCGGCAGGGCCGGAAACACCATATATTTT
once | TRBJ2-1 | TRBV19 | TRBD2 | CASSTTGTSGYNEQFF | TGTGCCAGTAGTACAACCGGGACTAGCGGTTACAATGAGCAGTTCTTC